The sequence of this T cell receptor beta chain was determined in a study of blood T cell repertoires in COVID-19. The table came from immunoSEQ multiplex PCR; TCRdb's copy has only in-frame clones and leaves some out. This table has about 83,000 clones, 87% appearing once. The CDR3 spans 17 residues. The TCR was taken from a woman aged 50 to 60 with active or convalescent COVID-19. Sequenced input: peripheral blood. The chain uses TRBV21-1 and TRBJ2-6; the DNA was not compared with TRBD1, the D call given in the table. TRBV21-1 is annotated as a pseudogene. CDR3 amino acids: CASGSWTVHSGANVLTF. The CDR3 DNA follows: TGTGCCAGCGGTTCTTGGACAGTACACTCTGGGGCCAACGTCCTGACTTTC.